Sequencing of this T cell receptor beta chain was carried out in a study of cytomegalovirus exposure and HLA in healthy donors. Healthy bone marrow donors made up the donor group. A note on this clone: Its antigen is unidentified.

The PCR made use of 60 Vbeta and 13 Jbeta primers. Assay: immunoSEQ multiplex PCR; the TCRdb copy retains only in-frame clones and omits some. The sample contains some 140,000 clones, over 65% of which appear only once. Overall study findings and caveats: A later look showed TCR association rates differing by HLA locus, highest for DRB1 and lowest for HLA-C.

The V end was cut by 2 bases, the J end by 8 bases, with 10 bases between. The CDR3 totals 12 residues. In germline, CDR1 is SGHRS, CDR2 YFSETQ. Sample: PBMCs. The TCR sequence derives from a woman aged 40 to 50 in good health and CMV-seronegative. The chain joins TRBV5-1 to TRBJ1-2; D gene unclear. CDR3 loop: CASSLAPGGYTF. CDR3 bases: TGCGCCAGCAGCTTAGCCCCGGGGGGCTACACCTTC.